These 22 T cell receptor beta chains originate from one sample sequenced in a study of OX40 agonist ivuxolimab in advanced cancers. The protocol used for the library was the immunoSEQ multiplex PCR assay. Drawn from immuneACCESS, this table holds only the in-frame rearrangements with V and J called that TCRdb kept. Clones are partly lost; checked studies trace under half to an unresolved V gene and leave the rest unexplained. Present in this sample are roughly 53,000 clones, 85% to 95% of which were seen just once. The ten biggest clones cover 18% of the sample. Sequenced material: CD4+ or CD8+ T cells sorted from blood, taken in a trial of the OX40 agonist ivuxolimab. These receptors all come from an adult with an advanced solid tumor such as melanoma, head and neck, liver or kidney cancer.

V is TRBV13 and J is TRBJ2-1; 9 bases are shared with TRBD2. The CDR3 extends over 15 amino acids. In germline, CDR1 is PRHDT, CDR2 FYEKMQ (reference sequence). The V and J ends lost 4 bases and 6 bases, in that order; junction bases with no gene match: 7. The CDR3 loop reads CASSYTGLAFNEQFF. CDR3 coding DNA: TGTGCCAGCAGCTATACGGGACTAGCATTCAATGAGCAGTTCTTC.

The gene calls are TRBV10-3 and TRBJ2-7; 7 bases are shared with TRBD2. This CDR3 comprises 20 residues. V dropped 3 bases and J dropped 1; count of bases not matched to a gene: 21. Germline CDR1 reads ENHRY; CDR2 reads SYGVKD. CDR3 sequence (DNA): TGTGCCATCAGTGATCCTTCCCTAGCGGTTGATCCCACGACTTCCTACGAGCAGTACTTC. It encodes CAISDPSLAVDPTTSYEQYF.

This chain joins TRBV6-5 and TRBJ2-2; D gene unclear. V was cut by 3 bases and J by 3 bases, with 5 bases left in between. Germline V gene lookup returns CDR1 MNHEY and CDR2 SVGAGI. The CDR3 covers 13 residues. CDR3 sequence (DNA): TGTGCCAGCAGTTATACCGACACCGGGGAGCTGTTTTTT. Protein sequence: CASSYTDTGELFF.

The chain is built from TRBV7-9 and TRBJ2-7; 10 bases match TRBD2. The CDR3 extends over 14 amino acids. From germline, CDR1 is SEHNR and CDR2 FQNEAQ (reference sequence). J was trimmed by 2 bases and V by 3 bases; bases with no gene match: 1. This CDR3 is CASSFGLAAYEQYF. The CDR3 bases are TGTGCCAGCAGCTTTGGACTAGCGGCCTACGAGCAGTACTTC.

The chain employs TRBV27 and TRBJ2-7, with 14 bases aligning to TRBD2. Germline CDR1 and CDR2: MNHEY and SMNVEV (reference sequence). The CDR3 is 17 residues long. With 6 bases clipped from V and 5 bases from J, the junction kept 12 bases outside the gene matches. The chain's CDR3 is CASSYRGLAGVANEQYF. CDR3 coding DNA: TGTGCCAGCAGCTACCGGGGACTAGCGGGAGTTGCGAACGAGCAGTACTTC.

This clone was seen more than once but under ten times. This rearrangement joins TRBV6-5 to TRBJ1-1; maybe TRBD1 (5 bases). The germline CDR1 and CDR2 sequences are MNHEY and SVGAGI. The germline V and J ends were trimmed by 0 bases and 3 bases, with 8 bases remaining between them. This CDR3 is 14 amino acids long. CDR3 nucleotide sequence: TGTGCCAGCAGTTACTCGACGGGGGACACTGAAGCTTTCTTT. Translating it yields CASSYSTGDTEAFF.

The chain employs TRBV5-4 and TRBJ1-4; D not certain. The germline V and J ends were trimmed by 2 bases and 8 bases, with 16 bases remaining between them. CDR1 is SGHNT, CDR2 YYREEE, per germline (reference sequence). The CDR3 is 15 amino acids. This CDR3 reads CASSFRFERSEKLFF. The CDR3 nucleotides read TGTGCCAGCAGCTTTCGTTTTGAGAGGTCGGAAAAACTGTTTTTT.

This chain links TRBV28 with TRBJ1-2; a possible D gene is TRBD1 (5 bases). The CDR3 spans 16 residues. The germline V and J ends were trimmed by 4 bases and 4 bases, with 19 bases remaining between them. Germline V gene data show CDR1 as MDHEN and CDR2 as SYDVKM. CDR3: CASSSPLGGGSYGYTF. CDR3 in DNA: TGTGCCAGCAGTTCCCCCTTGGGGGGAGGGAGCTATGGCTACACCTTC.

This chain uses TRBV10-2 with TRBJ1-2; D is perhaps TRBD1 (5 bases). V lost 8 bases, J lost 5 bases, and 27 bases lay in between. CDR1 is WSHSY, CDR2 SAAADI, per germline. The CDR3 runs to 17 residues. CDR3: CASRPGGEGFSTYGYTF. CDR3 in DNA: TGCGCCAGCCGTCCCGGGGGGGAGGGGTTTTCTACTTATGGCTACACCTTC.

This clone came up a few times. This sequence joins TRBV5-1 and TRBJ2-7, with D unresolved. The ends were cut back, 1 base at V and 0 bases at J, with 8 bases in the middle. CDR3 length: 14 amino acids. CDR1 and CDR2 from the germline V gene are SGHRS and YFSETQ. CDR3 loop: CASSLPTSSYEQYF. The CDR3 DNA reads as TGCGCCAGCAGCTTGCCTACTTCCTCCTACGAGCAGTACTTC.

This clone was seen only a few times. The gene calls are TRBV20-1 and TRBJ1-2; D remains ambiguous. The germline V gene encodes CDR1 DFQATT and CDR2 SNEGSKA (reference sequence). The CDR3 covers 9 residues. V lost 7 bases to trimming and J lost 8 bases, with 8 bases between them. The CDR3 sequence: CSGIGGYTF. CDR3 bases: TGCAGTGGCATTGGGGGCTACACCTTC.

V and J are TRBV28 and TRBJ2-5, with no clear D. V lost 3 bases, J lost 4 bases, and 6 bases lay in between. There are 12 residues in the CDR3. Looked up from germline, CDR1 is MDHEN and CDR2 is SYDVKM. CDR3 DNA sequence: TGTGCCAGCAGTTTGACGACAGAGACCCAGTACTTC. Translated: CASSLTTETQYF.

The rearrangement joins TRBV29-1 to TRBJ1-3, with D uncertain. With 4 bases removed from V and 2 bases from J, the gap between germline ends came to 3 bases. From germline, CDR1 is SQVTM and CDR2 ANQGSEA. CDR3 size: 11 residues. This CDR3 reads CSVATGNTIYF. In DNA, the CDR3 is TGCAGCGTTGCCACTGGAAACACCATATATTTT.

This clone was seen a handful of times. The chain is built from TRBV27 and TRBJ1-5; D call uncertain. With 3 bases removed from V and 0 bases from J, the gap between germline ends came to 6 bases. CDR3 length equals 14 residues. The germline CDR1 and CDR2 sequences are MNHEY and SMNVEV (reference sequence). The CDR3 bases are TGTGCCAGCAGTTTGGAAGATAGCAATCAGCCCCAGCATTTT. It encodes CASSLEDSNQPQHF.

The V gene is TRBV11-2, the J gene TRBJ2-7; unclear D gene. The CDR3 runs to 15 residues. V was trimmed by 4 bases and J by 0 bases, leaving 13 bases between them. Germline CDR1 and CDR2: SGHAT and FQNNGV. The CDR3 nucleotides are TGTGCCAGCAGCTCCCCGCTCAGAAGCTCCTACGAGCAGTACTTC. This gives the protein CASSSPLRSSYEQYF.

The chain links TRBV7-9 to TRBJ2-5; D is ambiguous. The V gene's germline CDR1 is SEHNR and CDR2 FQNEAQ (reference sequence). CDR3 length: 15 residues. Between the trimmed V and J ends, which lost 5 bases and 7 bases, there was a span of 20 bases. The CDR3 loop reads CASSPPGAQPGTQYF. The DNA of the CDR3 is TGTGCCAGCAGCCCGCCCGGCGCGCAGCCGGGGACCCAGTACTTC.

A single count supports this clone. V is TRBV28 and J is TRBJ2-3; D is possibly TRBD1 or TRBD2 (6 bases each). The length of the CDR3 is 17 residues. From germline, CDR1 is MDHEN and CDR2 SYDVKM. Trimming removed 7 bases at V and 6 bases at J, with 26 bases between. CDR3 loop: CASITDGGSFSRDTQYF. The CDR3 DNA reads as TGTGCCAGCATTACCGACGGGGGCTCATTTTCTAGGGATACGCAGTATTTT. Complete variable domain (other parts from reference TRBV28 and TRBJ2-3): DVKVTQSSRYLVKRTGEKVFLECVQDMDHENMFWYRQDPGLGLRLIYFSYDVKMKEKGDIPEGYSVSREKKERFSLILESASTNQTSMYLCASITDGGSFSRDTQYFGPGTRLTVL.

V usage is TRBV28 and J usage is TRBJ2-1, with D perhaps being TRBD1 or TRBD2 (5 bases each). The germline V gene has CDR1 MDHEN and CDR2 SYDVKM. V dropped 3 bases and J dropped 4 bases, with 16 bases sitting between them. The CDR3 length is 16 residues. The CDR3 DNA reads as TGTGCCAGCAGTTTCCCGGGACGACCCCTGTACAATGAGCAGTTCTTC. It specifies CASSFPGRPLYNEQFF.

This chain links TRBV4-3 with TRBJ2-7; 11 positions agree with TRBD2. The V gene end was trimmed by 0 bases and the J gene end by 3 bases; junction bases not matched to a gene: 4. Germline lookup yields CDR1 LGHNA and CDR2 YSLEER. CDR3 size: 16 residues. The CDR3 DNA sequence: TGCGCCAGCAGCCAAGACGAGACTAGCGGGATCTACGAGCAGTACTTC. Its protein product is CASSQDETSGIYEQYF.

The chain recombines TRBV5-4 with TRBJ2-7; the D gene is possibly TRBD2 (5 bases). The CDR3 has 14 amino acids. CDR1 and CDR2 from the germline V gene are SGHNT and YYREEE (reference sequence). The germline V and J ends were trimmed by 3 bases and 0 bases, with 10 bases remaining between them. This chain's CDR3 is CASSSRTLSYEQYF. The CDR3 DNA sequence: TGTGCCAGCAGCTCCCGGACTCTCTCCTACGAGCAGTACTTC.

The V gene is TRBV7-6, the J gene TRBJ1-2, with a possible D match to TRBD1 (5 bases). CDR3 length: 14 residues. The germline gives CDR1 SGHVS, CDR2 FNYEAQ. V gave up 5 bases and J gave up 5 bases, with 15 bases separating them. CDR3 in amino acids: CASSPIGGTYGYTF. Here the CDR3 DNA reads TGTGCCAGCAGCCCCATTGGGGGGACGTATGGCTACACCTTC.

The J gene is TRBJ2-7, the V gene TRBV9, with D possibly TRBD2 on 7 matching bases. CDR1 SGDLS and CDR2 YYNGEE come from the germline V gene. V lost 3 bases and J lost 0, with 16 bases in between. The CDR3 covers 16 residues. The CDR3 DNA sequence: TGTGCCAGCAGCGAGGGGGGGACACACGGCTCCTACGAGCAGTACTTC. Its translation is CASSEGGTHGSYEQYF.